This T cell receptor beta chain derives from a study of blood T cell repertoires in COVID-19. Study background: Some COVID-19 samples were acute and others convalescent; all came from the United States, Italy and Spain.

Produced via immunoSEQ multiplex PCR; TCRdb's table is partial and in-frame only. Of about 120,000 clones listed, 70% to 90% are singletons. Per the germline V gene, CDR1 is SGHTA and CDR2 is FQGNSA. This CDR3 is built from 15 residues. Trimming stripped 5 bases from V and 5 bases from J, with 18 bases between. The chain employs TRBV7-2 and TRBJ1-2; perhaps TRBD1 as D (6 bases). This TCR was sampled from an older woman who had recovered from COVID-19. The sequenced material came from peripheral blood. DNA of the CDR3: TGTGCCAGCAGCACCTCGCAAGGACAGAGTTATGGCTACACCTTC. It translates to CASSTSQGQSYGYTF. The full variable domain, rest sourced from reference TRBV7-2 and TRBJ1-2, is GAGVSQSPSNKVTEKGKDVELRCDPISGHTALYWYRQSLGQGLEFLIYFQGNSAPDKSGLPSDRFSAERTGGSVSTLTIQRTQQEDSAVYLCASSTSQGQSYGYTFGSGTRLTVV.